This T cell receptor (beta chain) is drawn from a study of blood T cell repertoires in COVID-19. Study details: In each case, the material was cDNA or gDNA derived from T cells, B-cell-depleted T cells, or PBMCs.

V lost 4 bases, J lost 8 bases, and 9 bases lay in between. The CDR3 length is 11 residues. The germline V gene encodes CDR1 SGHTS and CDR2 YDEGEE. This clone was detected only a few times. Method: immunoSEQ multiplex PCR; TCRdb's copy keeps in-frame clones and lacks some. The profile shows around 360,000 clones, about 87% of them singletons. The TCR comes from a middle-aged man in a cohort exposed to, infected with or recovered from COVID-19 (not recorded which). The sequenced material came from PBMCs or T cells enriched from blood (not recorded which). The rearrangement uses TRBV5-8 and TRBJ1-1, with D unresolved. In DNA, the CDR3 is TGTGCCAGCAGCCCAACTTTCGAAGCTTTCTTT. Protein product: CASSPTFEAFF.